The 24 T cell receptor beta chains below all came from one sample that was sequenced in a study of Ad26.COV2.S vaccination and SARS-CoV-2 variants. The method was immunoSEQ multiplex PCR; TCRdb's version includes in-frame clones alone and lacks a portion of them. The data contain about 280,000 clones, around 87% of them singletons. The sample's treatment: some 19 received Ad26.COV2.S at low or high dose, single or two shots; about 5 received placebo; per-sample allocation not given. Repertoires come from day 63 after the first vaccine or placebo injection. The sequencing here drew on peripheral blood, taken in a trial of Ad26.COV2.S vaccine versus placebo. These receptors were taken from a person aged 18-60 years who received the Ad26.COV2.S COVID-19 vaccine or a placebo.

This rearrangement joins TRBV7-8 to TRBJ2-7, with D possibly matching TRBD1 (5 bases). Germline V gene data show CDR1 as SGHVS and CDR2 as FQNEAQ. This CDR3 contains 13 residues. The V gene lost 5 bases and the J gene lost 3 bases, with 11 bases spanning the gap. The CDR3 bases are TGTGCCAGCAGCACCCGACAGATCTACGAGCAGTACTTC. This encodes CASSTRQIYEQYF.

The chain has TRBV20-1 and TRBJ1-5; 8 bases agree with TRBD1. The CDR3 contains 17 residues. The ends lost 3 bases at V and 3 bases at J; junction bases unmatched: 13. CDR1 is DFQATT, CDR2 SNEGSKA, per germline (reference sequence). DNA of the CDR3: TGCAGTGCTAGTCTCCCCCTCGGCAGGGGGCTCAATCAGCCCCAGCATTTT. It encodes CSASLPLGRGLNQPQHF.

V gene TRBV5-1 combines with J gene TRBJ1-3; maybe TRBD1 (6 bases). There are 16 residues in the CDR3. The germline gives CDR1 SGHRS, CDR2 YFSETQ. V shed 4 bases and J shed 0 bases, with 14 bases lying between them. This CDR3 is CASSPQLDSSGNTIYF. The CDR3 DNA sequence: TGCGCCAGCAGCCCCCAACTGGACAGCTCTGGAAACACCATATATTTT.

The chain couples TRBV2 to TRBJ1-2, with 7 positions matching TRBD1. The CDR3 covers 15 residues. Germline CDR1 SNHLY, CDR2 FYNNEI. V shed 6 bases and J 3 bases; nucleotides not matched to a gene: 10. The DNA for the CDR3 is TGTGCCAGCAGAGTAACAGGGGTGAGAGACTATGGCTACACCTTC. Translated: CASRVTGVRDYGYTF.

CDR3 bases: TGTGCCAGCAGTCCCTGGGGGGGGCTCCATGGCTACACCTTC. This sequence encodes CASSPWGGLHGYTF. The chain couples TRBV27 to TRBJ1-2, with D maybe TRBD1 (6 bases). This CDR3 region has 14 residues. V was trimmed by 5 bases and J by 6 bases, leaving 16 bases between them. Germline V CDR1 and CDR2: MNHEY, SMNVEV (reference sequence).

The rearrangement joins TRBV9 to TRBJ2-7, with 7 bases fitting TRBD1. The V segment lost 4 bases and the J segment 6 bases; nucleotides outside the gene matches: 19. The CDR3 covers 17 residues. The germline CDR1 and CDR2 sequences are SGDLS and YYNGEE. This CDR3 is CASSRSSYTGERSEQYF. In DNA, the CDR3 is TGTGCCAGCAGCCGATCCTCATACACAGGGGAACGTTCCGAGCAGTACTTC.

The rearrangement joins TRBV6-1 to TRBJ2-5; D is possibly TRBD2 (6 bases). V was pared by 1 base and J by 8 bases, with 8 bases between. The length of the CDR3 is 12 residues. The germline CDR1 and CDR2 sequences are MNHNS and SASEGT. CDR3 nucleotides: TGTGCCAGCAGTGAAGGGAGGGGTACCCAGTACTTC. This sequence encodes CASSEGRGTQYF.

This rearrangement joins TRBV6-4 to TRBJ1-2, with D tentatively TRBD1 (6 bases). CDR1 is MRHNA, CDR2 SNTAGT, per germline. The V end was cut by 4 bases, the J end by 1 base, with 16 bases between. This CDR3 contains 16 residues. CDR3 nucleotides: TGTGCCAGCAGTGTATTTTTCCAGGGGAGTAACTATGGCTACACCTTC. Encoded protein: CASSVFFQGSNYGYTF.

This rearrangement joins TRBV7-2 to TRBJ1-1; D not resolved. This CDR3 spans 16 amino acids. Germline V gene data show CDR1 as SGHTA and CDR2 as FQGNSA. Trimming cost V 5 bases and J 1 base, with 17 bases left between them. This chain's CDR3 is CASSPRRAVQNTEAFF. The CDR3 bases are TGTGCCAGCAGCCCCCGCCGAGCCGTTCAGAACACTGAAGCTTTCTTT. The full variable domain, in which reference TRBV7-2 and TRBJ1-1 provide the parts outside the CDR3, is GAGVSQSPSNKVTEKGKDVELRCDPISGHTALYWYRQSLGQGLEFLIYFQGNSAPDKSGLPSDRFSAERTGGSVSTLTIQRTQQEDSAVYLCASSPRRAVQNTEAFFGQGTRLTVV.

With regard to this clone: The sample carries other DNA sequences with the same CDR3. The chain uses TRBV12-5 and TRBJ1-3; D might be TRBD1 (6 bases). CDR1 and CDR2 from the germline V gene are LGHNT and FRNRAP. This CDR3 is 14 amino acids long. V lost 2 bases, J lost 4 bases, and 9 bases lay in between. The CDR3 here is CASGLTGSGNTIYF. In DNA form, the CDR3 reads TGTGCTAGTGGTTTGACAGGGTCAGGAAACACCATATATTTT.

The gene calls are TRBV2 and TRBJ2-2; D remains ambiguous. The ends were cut back, 5 bases at V and 6 bases at J, with 13 bases in the middle. This CDR3 has 14 residues. Germline V lookup: CDR1 SNHLY, CDR2 FYNNEI. CDR3 DNA: TGTGCCAGCAGTCCGATCGGTTCCCCCGGGGAGCTGTTTTTT. It encodes CASSPIGSPGELFF.

The chain's CDR3 is CASTQIETGRPEQFF. In nucleotides, the CDR3 is TGTGCCAGCACCCAAATAGAGACAGGCAGGCCTGAGCAGTTCTTC. This sequence joins TRBV7-9 and TRBJ2-1; tentative D call: TRBD1 (6 bases). V shed 7 bases and J shed 9 bases, with 22 bases lying between them. Looked up from germline, CDR1 is SEHNR and CDR2 is FQNEAQ (reference sequence). The CDR3 runs 15 residues.

The V and J genes are TRBV11-2 and TRBJ2-4; 7 bases align to TRBD2. Germline trimming cut 6 bases from V and 3 bases from J; bases unmatched to any gene: 8. Germline CDR1 and CDR2: SGHAT and FQNNGV. The CDR3 extends over 15 amino acids. CDR3 loop: CASSGAGWDKNIQYF. CDR3 bases: TGTGCCAGCAGTGGAGCGGGGTGGGACAAAAACATTCAGTACTTC.

The chain links TRBV2 to TRBJ2-1, with 13 positions matching TRBD2. The germline V gene encodes CDR1 SNHLY and CDR2 FYNNEI. This CDR3 region has 14 residues. V was clipped by 9 bases and J by 7 bases; unmatched bases: 6. The CDR3 DNA follows: TGTGCCAGAACTAGCGGGGGGGCTCGGAATGAGCAGTTCTTC. It specifies CARTSGGARNEQFF.

This rearrangement joins TRBV6-5 to TRBJ2-7, with TRBD2 as a possible D gene (5 bases). This CDR3 has 14 residues. Germline V gives CDR1 MNHEY, CDR2 SVGAGI. The V end lost 8 bases, the J end lost 2 bases, and 16 bases lay between the germline ends. CDR3 sequence (DNA): TGTGCCAGCGGTTCGGACGGGATTCCCTACGAGCAGTACTTC. Amino acids: CASGSDGIPYEQYF.

The chain employs TRBV3-1 (or the pseudogene TRBV3-2) and TRBJ2-3; TRBD2 might be the D (6 bases). CDR1 is LGHDT and CDR2 is YNNKEL in the germline V gene (reference sequence). V lost 5 bases to trimming and J lost 6 bases, with 12 bases between them. The CDR3 spans 13 residues. The CDR3 sequence: CASSSRGGDTQYF. CDR3 in DNA: TGTGCCAGCAGCTCTAGAGGAGGGGATACGCAGTATTTT.

This chain connects TRBV7-9 to TRBJ2-5; 9 bases are a match to TRBD2. Germline V CDR1 and CDR2: SEHNR, FQNEAQ (reference sequence). V lost 4 bases to trimming and J lost 2 bases; unmatched junction nucleotides: 8. The CDR3 runs to 16 residues. The CDR3 is CASSSPWTSVQETQYF. CDR3 coding DNA: TGTGCCAGCAGCTCCCCTTGGACTAGCGTTCAAGAGACCCAGTACTTC.

CDR3 sequence (DNA): TGTGCCAGCTCACGGAGGGTTTACGAGCAGTACTTC. This translates into CASSRRVYEQYF. The rearrangement links TRBV18 to TRBJ2-7, with D perhaps matching TRBD2 (6 bases). CDR3 length: 12 amino acids. Germline V gene lookup returns CDR1 KGHSH and CDR2 LQKENI. V was trimmed by 4 bases and J by 4 bases, leaving 8 bases between them.

The rearrangement links TRBV6-6 to TRBJ2-2; tentative D call: TRBD2 (6 bases). Trimming shortened V by 7 bases and J by 5 bases, and 14 bases separated the two germline ends. The CDR3 totals 14 residues. Germline CDR1 MNHNY, CDR2 SVGAGI (reference sequence). The CDR3: CASTGGSETGELFF. CDR3 in DNA: TGTGCCAGCACCGGAGGGAGTGAGACCGGGGAGCTGTTTTTT.

This chain's CDR3 is CASSSFVGDTQYF. CDR3 in DNA: TGTGCCAGCAGTTCGTTCGTGGGCGATACGCAGTATTTT. This rearrangement joins TRBV27 to TRBJ2-3; D gene unclear. CDR1 MNHEY and CDR2 SMNVEV come from the germline V gene (reference sequence). The germline V and J ends were trimmed by 4 bases and 6 bases, with 11 bases remaining between them. The CDR3 extends over 13 amino acids.

This rearrangement joins TRBV28 to TRBJ1-4, with D possibly matching TRBD1 (5 bases). This CDR3 spans 15 amino acids. Germline values: CDR1 MDHEN, CDR2 SYDVKM. Trimming pared 1 base from V and 8 bases from J, leaving 14 bases between. Here the CDR3 reads CASSLSNGGYEKLFF. CDR3 DNA: TGTGCCAGCAGTTTATCCAACGGGGGTTACGAAAAACTGTTTTTT. Based on the CDR3 plus reference TRBV28 and TRBJ1-4, the full variable domain is DVKVTQSSRYLVKRTGEKVFLECVQDMDHENMFWYRQDPGLGLRLIYFSYDVKMKEKGDIPEGYSVSREKKERFSLILESASTNQTSMYLCASSLSNGGYEKLFFGSGTQLSVL.

V usage is TRBV10-3 and J usage is TRBJ1-1; weak D call: TRBD1 (6 bases). Trimming removed 10 bases at V and 4 bases at J, with 10 bases between. The V gene's germline CDR1 is ENHRY and CDR2 SYGVKD. The CDR3 is 11 amino acids. CDR3 nucleotides: TGTGCCACCTGGGACATCACTGAAGCTTTCTTT. This translates into CATWDITEAFF.

The rearrangement uses TRBV29-1 and TRBJ1-1; a weak D match, TRBD1 (6 bases). Germline values: CDR1 SQVTM, CDR2 ANQGSEA. V was trimmed by 7 bases and J by 1 base, leaving 16 bases between them. The CDR3 is 14 residues long. In nucleotides, the CDR3 is TGCAGCGGATTCTTCACGGGGGCGAACACTGAAGCTTTCTTT. It is translated as CSGFFTGANTEAFF.

Here the CDR3 DNA reads TGCGCCAGCAGTGAGTCCAGGGGAAAAGGAGATAATCAGCCCCAGCATTTT. The encoded protein is CASSESRGKGDNQPQHF. This chain links TRBV10-1 with TRBJ1-5, with TRBD1 as a possible D gene (6 bases). Germline-derived CDR1 and CDR2 are WNHNN and SYGVQD (reference sequence). The CDR3 covers 17 residues. The ends were cut back, 0 bases at V and 4 bases at J, with 16 bases in the middle.